One sample yielded the 10 T cell receptor beta chains listed below, sequenced in a study of monozygotic twins with inflammatory bowel disease. TCRdb reprocessed the 5' RACE reads, keeping one entry per CDR3 protein, no DNA. There are more than 110,000 distinct CDR3 sequences in the sample, with roughly 1.2% held by the top ten. The sequenced sample was blood. The origin of the receptors is a human donor with ulcerative colitis or Crohn's disease, or a healthy co-twin of an affected twin (not recorded which).

The gene calls are TRBV6-2 or TRBV6-3 and TRBJ1-6; the TCRdb D gene call, TRBD1, has no DNA to confirm it. Germline-derived CDR1 and CDR2 are MNHEY and SVGEGT. The CDR3 runs 13 residues. The CDR3 here is CASSSPGSSPLHF.

The rearrangement uses TRBV28 and TRBJ1-2; the D call of TRBD1 rests on TCRdb alone, since no DNA is present to check it. The CDR3 extends over 12 amino acids. The germline V gene has CDR1 MDHEN and CDR2 SYDVKM. CDR3 region: CASSFGGLGYTF.

The chain links TRBV20-1 to TRBJ2-5; the D call of TRBD1 rests on TCRdb alone, since no DNA is present to check it. Per germline, CDR1 DFQATT and CDR2 SNEGSKA (reference sequence). The length of the CDR3 is 13 residues. The CDR3 loop is CSVRDRAKETQYF.

The chain joins TRBV24-1 to TRBJ2-3; TCRdb designates TRBD1, a call that cannot be tested without DNA. The CDR3 is made up of 14 amino acids. Germline loops: CDR1 KGHDR, CDR2 SFDVKD. CDR3 sequence: CATSDWTGSDTQYF.

The chain couples TRBV5-1 to TRBJ2-2; TCRdb returns TRBD2, unconfirmable since there is no DNA. This CDR3 is 16 amino acids long. The germline gives CDR1 SGHRS, CDR2 YFSETQ. The CDR3 sequence: CASTQEGRRSDGELFF.

This chain joins TRBV20-1 and TRBJ2-2; the D call of TRBD1 rests on TCRdb alone, since no DNA is present to check it. CDR3 length: 15 residues. Looked up from germline, CDR1 is DFQATT and CDR2 is SNEGSKA (reference sequence). CDR3 residues: CSAEVDRGYTGELFF.

The rearrangement links TRBV25-1 to TRBJ1-6. The CDR3 runs 14 residues. The germline V gene encodes CDR1 MGHDK and CDR2 SYGVNS. The CDR3: CASSEWSGNSPLHF.

The J gene is TRBJ2-2, the V gene TRBV11-2; TCRdb's D call, TRBD2, is unchecked because there is no DNA. This CDR3 is built from 15 residues. Germline values: CDR1 SGHAT, CDR2 FQNNGV. CDR3 region: CASSRGTTNTGELFF. The full variable domain, completed using reference TRBV11-2 and TRBJ2-2, is EAGVAQSPRYKIIEKRQSVAFWCNPISGHATLYWYQQILGQGPKLLIQFQNNGVVDDSQLPKDRFSAERLKGVDSTLKIQPAKLEDSAVYLCASSRGTTNTGELFFGEGSRLTVL.

This sequence joins TRBV18 and TRBJ2-7; TCRdb indicates TRBD2, and absent DNA this call remains unverified. The CDR3 runs 18 residues. The germline V gene encodes CDR1 KGHSH and CDR2 LQKENI. CDR3 residues: CASSPKSGTYSTSYEQYF. The full variable domain, with the rest looked up from reference TRBV18 and TRBJ2-7, is NAGVMQNPRHLVRRRGQEARLRCSPMKGHSHVYWYRQLPEEGLKFMVYLQKENIIDESGMPKERFSAEFPKEGPSILRIQQVVRGDSAAYFCASSPKSGTYSTSYEQYFGPGTRLTVT.

The chain carries TRBV7-2 and TRBJ2-5. CDR3 length: 11 residues. Germline CDR1 reads SGHTA; CDR2 reads FQGNSA. CDR3 protein: CASSPKETQYF.